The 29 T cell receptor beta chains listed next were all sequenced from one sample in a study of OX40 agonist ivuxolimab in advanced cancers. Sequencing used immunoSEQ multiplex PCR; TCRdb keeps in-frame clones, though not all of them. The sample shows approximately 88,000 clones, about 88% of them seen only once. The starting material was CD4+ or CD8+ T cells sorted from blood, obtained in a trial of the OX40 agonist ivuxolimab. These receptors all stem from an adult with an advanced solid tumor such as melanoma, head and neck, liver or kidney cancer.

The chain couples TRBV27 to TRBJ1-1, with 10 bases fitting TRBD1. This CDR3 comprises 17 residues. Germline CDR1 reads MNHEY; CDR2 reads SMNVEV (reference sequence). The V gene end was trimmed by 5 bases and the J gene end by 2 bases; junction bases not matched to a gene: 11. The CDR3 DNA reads TGTGCCAGCAGTGAAAGGGACAGGGGCCCCATAAACACTGAAGCTTTCTTT. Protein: CASSERDRGPINTEAFF.

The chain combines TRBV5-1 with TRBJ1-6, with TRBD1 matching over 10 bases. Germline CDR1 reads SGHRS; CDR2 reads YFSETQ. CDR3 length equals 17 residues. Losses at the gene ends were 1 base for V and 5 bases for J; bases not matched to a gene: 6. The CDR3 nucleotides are TGCGCCAGCAGCTTGCTGGGGACAGGGGCAGATAATTCACCCCTCCACTTT. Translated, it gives CASSLLGTGADNSPLHF.

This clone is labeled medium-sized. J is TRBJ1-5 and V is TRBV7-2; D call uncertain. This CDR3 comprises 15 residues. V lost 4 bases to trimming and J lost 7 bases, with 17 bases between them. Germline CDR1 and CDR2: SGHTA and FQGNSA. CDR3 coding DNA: TGTGCCAGCAGCTCAGAGTCGCTCCGAGGGCAGCCCCAGCATTTT. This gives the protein CASSSESLRGQPQHF.

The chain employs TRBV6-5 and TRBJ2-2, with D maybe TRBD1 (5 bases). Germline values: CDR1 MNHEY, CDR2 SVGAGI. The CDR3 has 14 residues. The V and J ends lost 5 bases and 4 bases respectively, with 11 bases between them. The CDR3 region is CASSTAGFTGELFF. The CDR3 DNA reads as TGTGCCAGCAGTACCGCAGGGTTCACCGGGGAGCTGTTTTTT.

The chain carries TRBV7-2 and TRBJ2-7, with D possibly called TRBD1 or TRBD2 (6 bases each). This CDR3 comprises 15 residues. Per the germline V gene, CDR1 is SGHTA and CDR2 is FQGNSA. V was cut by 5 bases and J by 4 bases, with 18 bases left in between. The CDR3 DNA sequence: TGTGCCAGCAGCCAGGGGCCCAGGGGAGGATACGAGCAGTACTTC. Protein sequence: CASSQGPRGGYEQYF. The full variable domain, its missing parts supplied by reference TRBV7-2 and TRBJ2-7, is GAGVSQSPSNKVTEKGKDVELRCDPISGHTALYWYRQSLGQGLEFLIYFQGNSAPDKSGLPSDRFSAERTGGSVSTLTIQRTQQEDSAVYLCASSQGPRGGYEQYFGPGTRLTVT.

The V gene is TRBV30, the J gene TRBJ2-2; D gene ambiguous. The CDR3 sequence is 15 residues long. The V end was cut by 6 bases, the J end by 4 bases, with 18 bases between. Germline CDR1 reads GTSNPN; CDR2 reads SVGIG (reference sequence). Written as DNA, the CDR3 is TGTGCCTGTCTAAAGGGTCCCAGCTCCACCGGGGAGCTGTTTTTT. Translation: CACLKGPSSTGELFF. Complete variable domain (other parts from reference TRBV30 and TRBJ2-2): SQTIHQWPATLVQPVGSPLSLECTVEGTSNPNLYWYRQAAGRGLQLLFYSVGIGQISSEVPQNLSASRPQDRQFILSSKKLLLSDSGFYLCACLKGPSSTGELFFGEGSRLTVL.

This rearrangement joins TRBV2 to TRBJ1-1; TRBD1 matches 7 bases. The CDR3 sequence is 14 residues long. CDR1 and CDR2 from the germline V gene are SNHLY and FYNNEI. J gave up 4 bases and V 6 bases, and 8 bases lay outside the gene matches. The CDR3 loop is CASRYRGSGTEAFF. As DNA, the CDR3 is TGTGCCAGCAGATACAGGGGATCTGGCACTGAAGCTTTCTTT.

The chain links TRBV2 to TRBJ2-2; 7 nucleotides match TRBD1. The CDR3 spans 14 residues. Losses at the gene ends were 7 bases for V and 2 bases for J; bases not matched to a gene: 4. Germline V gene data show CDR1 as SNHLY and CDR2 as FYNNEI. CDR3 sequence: CASIRDSNTGELFF. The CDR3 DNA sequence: TGTGCCAGCATCCGGGACAGTAACACCGGGGAGCTGTTTTTT.

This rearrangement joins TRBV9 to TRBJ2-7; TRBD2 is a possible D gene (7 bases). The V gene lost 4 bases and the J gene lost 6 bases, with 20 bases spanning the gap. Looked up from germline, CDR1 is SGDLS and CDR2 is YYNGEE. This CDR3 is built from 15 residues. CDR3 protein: CASSSTRAGAFEQYF. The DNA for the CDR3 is TGTGCCAGCAGCTCCACCAGGGCGGGGGCCTTCGAGCAGTACTTC. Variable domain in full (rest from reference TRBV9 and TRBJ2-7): DSGVTQTPKHLITATGQRVTLRCSPRSGDLSVYWYQQSLDQGLQFLIQYYNGEERAKGNILERFSAQQFPDLHSELNLSSLELGDSALYFCASSSTRAGAFEQYFGPGTRLTVT.

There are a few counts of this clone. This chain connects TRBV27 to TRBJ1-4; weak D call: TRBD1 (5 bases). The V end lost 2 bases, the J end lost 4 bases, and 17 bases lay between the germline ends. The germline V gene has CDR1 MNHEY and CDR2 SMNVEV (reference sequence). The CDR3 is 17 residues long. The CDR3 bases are TGTGCCAGCAGTTTAAAACCCCTTCGGCAGGGTAATGAAAAACTGTTTTTT. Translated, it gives CASSLKPLRQGNEKLFF.

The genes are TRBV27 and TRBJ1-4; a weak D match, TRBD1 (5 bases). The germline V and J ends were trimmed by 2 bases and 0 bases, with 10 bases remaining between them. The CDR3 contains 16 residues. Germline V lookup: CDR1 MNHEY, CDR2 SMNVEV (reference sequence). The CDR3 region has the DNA TGTGCCAGCAGTTTAGGGGGGGACTCAACTAATGAAAAACTGTTTTTT. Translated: CASSLGGDSTNEKLFF.

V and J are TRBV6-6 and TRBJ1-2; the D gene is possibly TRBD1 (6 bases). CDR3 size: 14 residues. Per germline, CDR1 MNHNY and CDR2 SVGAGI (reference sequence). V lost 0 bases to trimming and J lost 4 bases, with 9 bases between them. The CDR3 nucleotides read TGTGCCAGCAGTTACTCGGGGGGGCCCTATGGCTACACCTTC. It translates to CASSYSGGPYGYTF.

The CDR3 protein is CATSRTLTGTEAFF. DNA of the CDR3: TGTGCCACCAGCAGAACCCTGACTGGCACTGAAGCTTTCTTT. J is TRBJ1-1 and V is TRBV15; D is ambiguous. Per the germline V gene, CDR1 is LNHNV and CDR2 is YYDKDF (reference sequence). V gave up 2 bases and J gave up 4 bases, with 11 bases separating them. This CDR3 has 14 amino acids. Full variable domain (missing parts from reference TRBV15 and TRBJ1-1): DAMVIQNPRYQVTQFGKPVTLSCSQTLNHNVMYWYQQKSSQAPKLLFHYYDKDFNNEADTPDNFQSRRPNTSFCFLDIRSPGLGDTAMYLCATSRTLTGTEAFFGQGTRLTVV.

The CDR3 sequence is CASSMGRYTFF. The CDR3 bases are TGTGCCAGCAGTATGGGGAGATATACTTTCTTT. V is TRBV28 and J is TRBJ1-1; no reliable D call. Germline lookup yields CDR1 MDHEN and CDR2 SYDVKM. This CDR3 contains 11 residues. V lost 5 bases and J lost 12, with 13 bases in between.

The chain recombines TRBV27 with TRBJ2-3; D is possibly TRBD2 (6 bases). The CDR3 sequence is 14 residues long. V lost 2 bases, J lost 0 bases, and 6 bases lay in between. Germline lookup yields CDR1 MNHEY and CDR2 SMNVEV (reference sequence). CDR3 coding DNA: TGTGCCAGCAGTTTAAGCGGGAGCACAGATACGCAGTATTTT. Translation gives CASSLSGSTDTQYF.

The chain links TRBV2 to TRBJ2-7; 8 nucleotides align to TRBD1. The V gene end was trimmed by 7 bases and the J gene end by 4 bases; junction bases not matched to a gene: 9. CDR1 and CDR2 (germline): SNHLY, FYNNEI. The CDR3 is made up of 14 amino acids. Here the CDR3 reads CASTSGQGSYEQYF. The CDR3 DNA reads TGTGCCAGCACGTCCGGACAGGGATCTTACGAGCAGTACTTC.

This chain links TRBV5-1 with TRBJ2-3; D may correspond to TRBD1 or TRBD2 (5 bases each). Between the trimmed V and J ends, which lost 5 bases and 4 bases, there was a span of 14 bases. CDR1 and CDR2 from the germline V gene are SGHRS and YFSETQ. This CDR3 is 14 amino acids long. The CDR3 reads CASSRGPPSDTQYF. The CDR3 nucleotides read TGCGCCAGCAGTAGGGGACCCCCGTCAGATACGCAGTATTTT.

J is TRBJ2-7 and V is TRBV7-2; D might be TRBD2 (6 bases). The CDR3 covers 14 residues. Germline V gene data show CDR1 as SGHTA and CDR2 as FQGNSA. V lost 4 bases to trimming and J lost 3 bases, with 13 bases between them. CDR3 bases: TGTGCCAGCAGCTACTCTGGAGGGGTCTACGAGCAGTACTTC. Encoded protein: CASSYSGGVYEQYF.

Written as DNA, the CDR3 is TGTGCCAGCAGTTACAAGGGTGAGGACGGCTACACCTTC. Translation gives CASSYKGEDGYTF. V and J are TRBV6-6 and TRBJ1-2; no clear D. The CDR3 is 13 residues long. V gave up 2 bases and J gave up 8 bases, with 12 bases separating them. Germline CDR1 MNHNY, CDR2 SVGAGI (reference sequence).

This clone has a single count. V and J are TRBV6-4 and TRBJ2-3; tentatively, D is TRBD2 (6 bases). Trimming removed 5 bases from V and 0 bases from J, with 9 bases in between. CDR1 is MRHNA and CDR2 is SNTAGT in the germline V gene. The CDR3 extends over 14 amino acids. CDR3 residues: CASSFGGSTDTQYF. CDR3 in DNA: TGTGCCAGCAGTTTCGGGGGTAGCACAGATACGCAGTATTTT.

The CDR3 region is CASSQRVIGANVLTF. The CDR3 DNA sequence: TGTGCCAGCAGTCAAAGGGTTATAGGGGCCAACGTCCTGACTTTC. J is TRBJ2-6 and V is TRBV6-5, with unresolved D. The CDR3 length is 15 residues. Trimming left V 5 bases short and J 4 bases short, with 12 bases between. Germline lookup yields CDR1 MNHEY and CDR2 SVGAGI.

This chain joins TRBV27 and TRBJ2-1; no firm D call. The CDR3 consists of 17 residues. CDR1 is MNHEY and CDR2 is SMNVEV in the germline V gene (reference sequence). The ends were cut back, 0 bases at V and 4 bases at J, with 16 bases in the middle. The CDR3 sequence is CASSLSSSRRAYNEQFF. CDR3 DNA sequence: TGTGCCAGCAGTTTATCGTCTTCTAGAAGGGCGTACAATGAGCAGTTCTTC.

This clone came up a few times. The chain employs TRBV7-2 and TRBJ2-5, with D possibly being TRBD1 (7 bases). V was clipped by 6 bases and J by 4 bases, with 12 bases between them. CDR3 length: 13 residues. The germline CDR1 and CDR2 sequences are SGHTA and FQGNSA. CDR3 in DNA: TGTGCCAGCAGGTGGAGGGGGCGAGAGACCCAGTACTTC. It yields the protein CASRWRGRETQYF.

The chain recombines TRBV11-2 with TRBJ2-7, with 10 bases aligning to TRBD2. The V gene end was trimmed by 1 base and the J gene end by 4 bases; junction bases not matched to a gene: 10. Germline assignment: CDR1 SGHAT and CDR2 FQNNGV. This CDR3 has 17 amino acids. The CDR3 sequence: CASSLVSSGSSFYEQYF. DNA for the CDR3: TGTGCCAGCAGCTTAGTTTCTAGCGGGAGTAGTTTTTACGAGCAGTACTTC.

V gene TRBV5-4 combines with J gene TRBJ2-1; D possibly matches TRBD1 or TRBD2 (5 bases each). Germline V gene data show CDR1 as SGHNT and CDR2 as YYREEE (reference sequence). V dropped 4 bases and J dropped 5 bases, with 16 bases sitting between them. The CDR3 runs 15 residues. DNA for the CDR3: TGTGCCAGCAGCCCAGGGACGAATCCCGACAATGAGCAGTTCTTC. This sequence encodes CASSPGTNPDNEQFF. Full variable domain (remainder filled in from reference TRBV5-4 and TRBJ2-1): ETGVTQSPTHLIKTRGQQVTLRCSSQSGHNTVSWYQQALGQGPQFIFQYYREEENGRGNFPPRFSGLQFPNYSSELNVNALELDDSALYLCASSPGTNPDNEQFFGPGTRLTVL.

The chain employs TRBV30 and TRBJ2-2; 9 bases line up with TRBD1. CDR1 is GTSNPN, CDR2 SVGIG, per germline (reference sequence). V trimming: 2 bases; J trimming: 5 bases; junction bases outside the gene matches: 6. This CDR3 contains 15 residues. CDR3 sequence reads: CAWSRGQGITGELFF. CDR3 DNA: TGTGCCTGGAGTCGCGGACAGGGGATTACCGGGGAGCTGTTTTTT. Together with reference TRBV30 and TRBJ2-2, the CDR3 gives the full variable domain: SQTIHQWPATLVQPVGSPLSLECTVEGTSNPNLYWYRQAAGRGLQLLFYSVGIGQISSEVPQNLSASRPQDRQFILSSKKLLLSDSGFYLCAWSRGQGITGELFFGEGSRLTVL.

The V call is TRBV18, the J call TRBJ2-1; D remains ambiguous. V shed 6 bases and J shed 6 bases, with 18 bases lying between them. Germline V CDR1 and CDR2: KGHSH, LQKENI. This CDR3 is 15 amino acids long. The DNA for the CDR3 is TGTGCCAGCTCTCCGGGCCCTGATTACTTCAATGAGCAGTTCTTC. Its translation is CASSPGPDYFNEQFF.

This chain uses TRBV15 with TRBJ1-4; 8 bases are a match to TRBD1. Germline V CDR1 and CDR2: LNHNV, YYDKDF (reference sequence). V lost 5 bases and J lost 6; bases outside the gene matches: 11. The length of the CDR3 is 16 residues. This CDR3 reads CATSLIRAGGDEKLFF. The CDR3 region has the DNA TGTGCCACCAGCCTAATCAGGGCAGGGGGCGATGAAAAACTGTTTTTT.

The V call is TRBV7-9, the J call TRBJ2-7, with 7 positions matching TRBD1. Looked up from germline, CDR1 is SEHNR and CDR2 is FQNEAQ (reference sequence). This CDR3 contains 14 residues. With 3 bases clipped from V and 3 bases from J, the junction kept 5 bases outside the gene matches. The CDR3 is CASSFWDRDYEQYF. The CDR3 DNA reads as TGTGCCAGCAGCTTCTGGGACAGAGACTACGAGCAGTACTTC.